This T cell receptor beta chain was sequenced for a study of preoperative IRX-2 immunotherapy in early breast cancer. The treatment is: preoperative locoregional IRX-2 cytokine immunotherapy. TCRdb's table, derived via immunoSEQ multiplex PCR, lists solely in-frame clones and lacks some. The sample lists around 95,000 clones, roughly 85% seen once, with about 1.9% in the top ten. This CDR3 region has 15 residues. V was trimmed by 6 bases and J by 0 bases, leaving 12 bases between them. Germline lookup yields CDR1 SGHNT and CDR2 YENEEA. This clone was detected only a few times. The V and J genes are TRBV11-3 and TRBJ2-1; D is perhaps TRBD1 (5 bases). Here the sequenced sample was tumor tissue, taken after IRX-2 immunotherapy. The source of this sequence is a human donor with breast cancer. CDR3 amino acids: CASSYTGSSYNEQFF. CDR3 in DNA: TGTGCCAGCAGTTACACAGGAAGCTCCTACAATGAGCAGTTCTTC.